Below, 4 T cell receptor beta chains from the same sample are listed, as sequenced in a study of OX40 agonist ivuxolimab in advanced cancers. This table comes from immunoSEQ multiplex PCR, and its TCRdb copy is limited to in-frame clones, with some not included. The top ten clones hold more than 20% of a sample with about 35,000 clones, around four fifths of them seen once. Source: CD4+ or CD8+ T cells sorted from blood, taken in a trial of the OX40 agonist ivuxolimab. The receptors originated from an adult with an advanced solid tumor such as melanoma, head and neck, liver or kidney cancer.

V and J are TRBV27 and TRBJ2-7; 7 nucleotides align to TRBD2. In germline, CDR1 is MNHEY, CDR2 SMNVEV (reference sequence). The CDR3 extends over 14 amino acids. With 0 bases clipped from V and 3 bases from J, the junction kept 2 bases outside the gene matches. CDR3 in DNA: TGTGCCAGCAGTTTATCTTGGACTAGCTACGAGCAGTACTTC. Protein product: CASSLSWTSYEQYF.

This rearrangement joins TRBV6-6 to TRBJ2-1; 7 positions agree with TRBD1. CDR3 length: 15 amino acids. CDR1 is MNHNY, CDR2 SVGAGI, per germline (reference sequence). The V segment lost 4 bases and the J segment 7 bases; nucleotides outside the gene matches: 10. CDR3 DNA sequence: TGTGCCAGCAGTTTTACGACAGGGTCAAGGAATGAGCAGTTCTTC. This codes for CASSFTTGSRNEQFF.

The CDR3 region has the DNA TGCGCCAGCAGCCAGGGACTAGCGGGCTACAGCTCCTACGAGCAGTACTTC. Encoded protein: CASSQGLAGYSSYEQYF. The chain recombines TRBV4-1 with TRBJ2-7, with 12 nucleotides matching TRBD2. The CDR3 is made up of 17 amino acids. With 3 bases clipped from V and 0 bases from J, the junction kept 6 bases outside the gene matches. Germline values: CDR1 MGHRA, CDR2 YSYEKL.

The J gene is TRBJ2-2, the V gene TRBV6-4; D unresolved. CDR1 MRHNA and CDR2 SNTAGT come from the germline V gene. V was trimmed by 8 bases and J by 5 bases, leaving 18 bases between them. CDR3 size: 15 residues. This CDR3 reads CASSDRAGSTGELFF. The CDR3 nucleotides read TGTGCCAGCTCAGACCGAGCTGGATCGACCGGGGAGCTGTTTTTT.